The next 27 T cell receptor beta chains were all read from a single sample in a study of T cell responses to AZD1222 COVID-19 vaccine. Only in-frame clones appear in the TCRdb table, and some are missing; sequencing was by immunoSEQ multiplex PCR. Of tens of thousands of clones in the sample, about nine tenths were seen once. Sequenced material: peripheral blood, taken on day 0 of MenACWY control vaccination. All receptors come from an adult in good health.

The J gene is TRBJ2-1, the V gene TRBV19; tentatively, D is TRBD2 (6 bases). The CDR3 consists of 13 residues. The germline CDR1 and CDR2 sequences are LNHDA and SQIVND (reference sequence). The ends were cut back, 7 bases at V and 7 bases at J, with 14 bases in the middle. CDR3 DNA: TGTGCCAGTATGGTGCCAGGGAGGAATGAGCAGTTCTTC. This encodes CASMVPGRNEQFF.

CDR3 nucleotide sequence: TGTGCCAGCAGCAACGGGCAGAGCTTTGGCTACACCTTC. Translated: CASSNGQSFGYTF. The chain links TRBV28 to TRBJ1-2; D not certain. The CDR3 is 13 amino acids. Per the germline V gene, CDR1 is MDHEN and CDR2 is SYDVKM. V shed 6 bases and J shed 7 bases, with 15 bases lying between them.

The rearrangement joins TRBV11-2 to TRBJ1-2, with 8 bases identical to TRBD1. Germline lookup yields CDR1 SGHAT and CDR2 FQNNGV. The CDR3 loop spans 14 amino acids. Losses at the gene ends were 5 bases for V and 3 bases for J; bases not matched to a gene: 5. The CDR3 sequence is CASSPGQGYYGYTF. CDR3 bases: TGTGCCAGCAGCCCAGGACAGGGATACTATGGCTACACCTTC.

The chain employs TRBV6-6 and TRBJ2-7; D remains unclear. CDR1 and CDR2 (germline): MNHNY, SVGAGI (reference sequence). The CDR3 has 10 residues. CDR3 DNA sequence: TGTTTCCCACATCACTACGAGCAGTACTTC. Protein product: CFPHHYEQYF.

CDR3 amino acids: CAWGNTEAFF. Written as DNA, the CDR3 is TGTGCCTGGGGGAACACTGAAGCTTTCTTT. V usage is TRBV30 and J usage is TRBJ1-1; unclear D gene. The V end was cut by 5 bases, the J end by 1 base, with 2 bases between. This CDR3 has 10 residues. CDR1 is GTSNPN, CDR2 SVGIG, per germline (reference sequence).

CDR3 sequence (DNA): TGTGCCAGCAGCCTCGGGATAGCGAGTATAGATACGCAGTATTTT. The encoded protein is CASSLGIASIDTQYF. The rearrangement uses TRBV25-1 and TRBJ2-3; possibly TRBD2 for D (5 bases). The CDR3 contains 15 residues. V lost 6 bases to trimming and J lost 5 bases, with 18 bases between them. CDR1 is MGHDK, CDR2 SYGVNS, per germline.

V gene TRBV28 combines with J gene TRBJ2-1, with 8 bases fitting TRBD1. This CDR3 region has 17 residues. Germline values: CDR1 MDHEN, CDR2 SYDVKM. The V segment lost 3 bases and the J segment 12 bases; nucleotides outside the gene matches: 19. CDR3 sequence: CASSFGWGQGAVKRQFF. The CDR3 region has the DNA TGTGCCAGCAGTTTTGGATGGGGGCAGGGGGCGGTGAAAAGGCAGTTCTTC.

The gene calls are TRBV7-2 and TRBJ2-1; 10 bases match TRBD2. The germline V gene has CDR1 SGHTA and CDR2 FQGNSA. V gave up 2 bases and J gave up 7 bases; unmatched junction bases: 8. The CDR3 totals 16 residues. In DNA form, the CDR3 reads TGTGCCAGCAGCTTATCAGCGGGGGGGCCCAGAAATGAGCAGTTCTTC. This encodes CASSLSAGGPRNEQFF.

The chain recombines TRBV30 with TRBJ1-2; D might be TRBD1 (5 bases). V was clipped by 2 bases and J by 7 bases, with 23 bases between them. Germline V gene sequence: CDR1 GTSNPN, CDR2 SVGIG (reference sequence). The CDR3 covers 16 residues. The CDR3 loop reads CAWSHLAAGKAAGYTF. Written as DNA, the CDR3 is TGTGCCTGGAGTCATTTGGCGGCAGGGAAAGCGGCTGGCTACACCTTC.

J is TRBJ1-1 and V is TRBV11-2; D is undetermined. The CDR3 is 14 residues long. Germline V CDR1 and CDR2: SGHAT, FQNNGV. Deletions cut 2 bases from V and 6 bases from J, with 13 bases between. This CDR3 reads CASSLTDRAAEAFF. The CDR3 region has the DNA TGTGCCAGCAGCTTAACGGACCGCGCGGCTGAAGCTTTCTTT.

In this sample, this clone turned up once. This sequence joins TRBV6-6 and TRBJ2-5; TRBD1 agrees at 8 bases. V trimming: 2 bases; J trimming: 4 bases; junction bases outside the gene matches: 6. CDR3 length equals 15 residues. Germline CDR1 is MNHNY and CDR2 is SVGAGI (reference sequence). CDR3 nucleotide sequence: TGTGCCAGCAGTTACGTTACCAGGGGGCCAGAGACCCAGTACTTC. This translates into CASSYVTRGPETQYF.

The V gene is TRBV2, the J gene TRBJ2-5, with D hard to call. The germline gives CDR1 SNHLY, CDR2 FYNNEI. V was shortened by 7 bases and J by 1 base, with 4 bases between the two germline ends. This CDR3 comprises 11 residues. DNA for the CDR3: TGTGCCAGCAAGGTCCAAGAGACCCAGTACTTC. It translates to CASKVQETQYF.

The chain employs TRBV24-1 and TRBJ1-1; D call uncertain. V lost 7 bases to trimming and J lost 1 base, with 9 bases between them. The CDR3 is 13 amino acids. Germline V lookup: CDR1 KGHDR, CDR2 SFDVKD. The CDR3 sequence: CATRDYSNTEAFF. CDR3 coding DNA: TGTGCCACCAGGGACTACTCGAACACTGAAGCTTTCTTT.

V is TRBV30 and J is TRBJ2-5; perhaps TRBD1 as D (6 bases). The length of the CDR3 is 15 residues. V gave up 1 base and J gave up 5 bases, with 17 bases separating them. The V gene's germline CDR1 is GTSNPN and CDR2 SVGIG (reference sequence). In nucleotides, the CDR3 is TGTGCCTGGAGTGCATATTCCAGGGGCGGGGAGACCCAGTACTTC. This encodes CAWSAYSRGGETQYF.

This chain links TRBV7-9 with TRBJ1-3, with D tentatively TRBD1 (5 bases). Deletions cut 11 bases from V and 6 bases from J, with 20 bases between. This CDR3 is 14 amino acids long. Germline CDR1 and CDR2: SEHNR and FQNEAQ (reference sequence). The CDR3: CAGTASGGENTIYF. CDR3 nucleotide sequence: TGTGCCGGGACGGCTTCAGGTGGAGAAAACACCATATATTTT.

The rearrangement joins TRBV5-1 to TRBJ2-3, with 9 bases aligning to TRBD1. The J segment lost 4 bases and the V segment lost 3 bases, leaving 9 bases of the junction unmatched. Germline V lookup: CDR1 SGHRS, CDR2 YFSETQ. CDR3 size: 16 residues. The CDR3 here is CASSSASGTGSDTQYF. Here the CDR3 DNA reads TGCGCCAGCAGCTCCGCCTCCGGGACAGGGTCAGATACGCAGTATTTT.

The chain employs TRBV6-4 and TRBJ2-3; TRBD2 matches 13 bases. The V gene end was trimmed by 4 bases and the J gene end by 1 base; junction bases not matched to a gene: 5. Germline lookup yields CDR1 MRHNA and CDR2 SNTAGT. This CDR3 contains 17 residues. Here the CDR3 DNA reads TGTGCCAGCAGTGGGACTAGCGGGGGTTCCGGCACAGATACGCAGTATTTT. Its translation is CASSGTSGGSGTDTQYF.

This CDR3 reads CASSLAGGSGNTIYF. CDR3 DNA: TGTGCCAGCAGCTTAGCGGGGGGATCTGGAAACACCATATATTTT. The V gene is TRBV7-2, the J gene TRBJ1-3; a possible D gene is TRBD1 (5 bases). CDR3 length equals 15 residues. Germline V gene sequence: CDR1 SGHTA, CDR2 FQGNSA. Between the trimmed V and J ends, which lost 0 bases and 1 base, there was a span of 7 bases.

J is TRBJ1-4 and V is TRBV14; no firm D call. The CDR3 is 16 residues long. The germline CDR1 and CDR2 sequences are SGHDN and FVKESK. Deletions cut 4 bases from V and 4 bases from J, with 16 bases between. For the CDR3, the DNA is TGTGCCAGCAGCCTTAACCCCCCGGGTCTTAATGAAAAACTGTTTTTT. It is translated as CASSLNPPGLNEKLFF. Looking up the rest from reference TRBV14 and TRBJ1-4 gives the full variable domain: EAGVTQFPSHSVIEKGQTVTLRCDPISGHDNLYWYRRVMGKEIKFLLHFVKESKQDESGMPNNRFLAERTGGTYSTLKVQPAELEDSGVYFCASSLNPPGLNEKLFFGSGTQLSVL.

The rearrangement uses TRBV5-4 and TRBJ2-2; 7 positions agree with TRBD1. The CDR3 sequence is 16 residues long. Germline assignment: CDR1 SGHNT and CDR2 YYREEE (reference sequence). The V gene end was trimmed by 4 bases and the J gene end by 5 bases; junction bases not matched to a gene: 11. The CDR3 reads CASSTPGQSLTGELFF. CDR3 sequence (DNA): TGTGCCAGCAGCACTCCGGGACAGTCTCTTACCGGGGAGCTGTTTTTT.

This clone was seen only a few times. V usage is TRBV6-1 and J usage is TRBJ2-2; TRBD1 is a possible D gene (5 bases). CDR1 and CDR2 from the germline V gene are MNHNS and SASEGT. V was pared by 3 bases and J by 3 bases, with 5 bases between. This CDR3 comprises 13 residues. For the CDR3, the DNA is TGTGCCAGCAGTGACAGGGACACCGGGGAGCTGTTTTTT. Residues: CASSDRDTGELFF.

V is TRBV6-5 and J is TRBJ1-2, with D uncertain. The CDR3 is 15 residues long. Germline V lookup: CDR1 MNHEY, CDR2 SVGAGI. The V and J ends lost 2 bases and 0 bases respectively, with 10 bases between them. The CDR3 loop reads CASSYGGSPNYGYTF. The CDR3 DNA reads TGTGCCAGCAGTTACGGTGGCAGTCCTAACTATGGCTACACCTTC.

This chain links TRBV7-3 with TRBJ1-1, with D hard to call. Germline V lookup: CDR1 SGHTA, CDR2 FQGTGA. The V and J ends lost 0 bases and 4 bases respectively, with 6 bases between them. CDR3 size: 13 residues. This CDR3 is CASSLTRATEAFF. DNA for the CDR3: TGTGCCAGCAGCTTAACCCGGGCCACTGAAGCTTTCTTT. Full variable domain (missing parts from reference TRBV7-3 and TRBJ1-1): GAGVSQTPSNKVTEKGKYVELRCDPISGHTALYWYRQSLGQGPEFLIYFQGTGAADDSGLPNDRFFAVRPEGSVSTLKIQRTERGDSAVYLCASSLTRATEAFFGQGTRLTVV.

J is TRBJ2-7 and V is TRBV11-1; D is perhaps TRBD2 (5 bases). Germline values: CDR1 SGHAT, CDR2 FQDESV (reference sequence). The V and J ends lost 1 base and 4 bases respectively, with 11 bases between them. The CDR3 is 14 residues long. CDR3 protein: CASSLESGKYEQYF. The CDR3 DNA follows: TGTGCCAGCAGCTTAGAATCGGGGAAGTACGAGCAGTACTTC.

This chain uses TRBV21-1 with TRBJ1-5. TRBV21-1 is given as a pseudogene. The CDR3 has 14 residues. The CDR3 here is CASSKPYSNQPQHF. The DNA for the CDR3 is TGTGCCAGCAGCAAACCTTATAGCAATCAGCCCCAGCATTTT.

This clone was recorded only once. The chain carries TRBV3-1 (or the pseudogene TRBV3-2) and TRBJ1-2, with D unresolved. Germline CDR1 reads LGHDT; CDR2 reads YNNKEL (reference sequence). The V end lost 0 bases, the J end lost 4 bases, and 9 bases lay between the germline ends. This CDR3 contains 14 residues. The CDR3 DNA is TGTGCCAGCAGCCAAGATGTCGGGTCCTATGGCTACACCTTC. Translated: CASSQDVGSYGYTF.

This chain joins TRBV18 and TRBJ1-1; D call uncertain. Trimming removed 1 base from V and 3 bases from J, with 15 bases in between. Germline V gene sequence: CDR1 KGHSH, CDR2 LQKENI. This CDR3 has 16 amino acids. CDR3 residues: CASSPQLGLKDTEAFF. The CDR3 DNA reads TGTGCCAGCTCACCACAACTAGGGTTAAAGGACACTGAAGCTTTCTTT.